This TCR beta chain appears in the sequencing data of a study of shared clonotypes between healthy human individuals. The authors' processing: Filtering differed because ImmunoSEQ produced junction-only sequences that carried no quality scores. Assay used: immunoSEQ multiplex PCR; TCRdb lists only in-frame clones, some missing. That table furnishes V, J and clone size, whereas the DNA furnished D and trimming. The sample shows nearly 1 million clones, around 80% of them seen only once. Germline V gives CDR1 SGHNT, CDR2 YYREEE (reference sequence). The CDR3 is 15 amino acids. Germline trimming cut 0 bases from V and 4 bases from J; bases unmatched to any gene: 4. Notes on the study in general: Sampling covered nothing but blood. Tissue TCR repertoires likely differ from those found in blood.

Every contributor of samples was a Caucasian grown-up residing in Nashville, Tennessee. Comment on this clone: The antigen is unknown.

The TCR originated in a man younger than 35 in good health. The specimen sequenced was memory CD4+ T cells sorted from blood. Noted subset: CD45RA-negative fraction. This sequence joins TRBV5-4 and TRBJ1-3, with 7 bases fitting TRBD1. The CDR3 sequence: CASSLAQGTGNTIYF. The CDR3 DNA reads TGTGCCAGCAGCTTGGCACAGGGGACAGGAAACACCATATATTTT. The full variable domain, with the rest looked up from reference TRBV5-4 and TRBJ1-3, is ETGVTQSPTHLIKTRGQQVTLRCSSQSGHNTVSWYQQALGQGPQFIFQYYREEENGRGNFPPRFSGLQFPNYSSELNVNALELDDSALYLCASSLAQGTGNTIYFGEGSWLTVV.